Each of the 27 T cell receptor beta chains below was sequenced from the same sample in a study of beta chain features in type 1 diabetes. cDNA synthesis used the whole RNA isolate, giving expressed TCRB sequences. This table comes from immunoSEQ multiplex PCR, and its TCRdb copy is limited to in-frame clones, with some not included. The data show approximately 84,000 clones, with around 32% seen just once and over 0.35% held by the top ten. Sample: stem cell memory CD4+ T cells from blood. These receptors came from a woman under 30 in good health.

The chain links TRBV7-9 to TRBJ2-1, with 7 bases fitting TRBD2. The CDR3 is 15 amino acids. With 5 bases clipped from V and 3 bases from J, the junction kept 7 bases outside the gene matches. From germline, CDR1 is SEHNR and CDR2 FQNEAQ (reference sequence). The CDR3 is CASSEVGGSYNEQFF. DNA of the CDR3: TGTGCCAGCAGCGAAGTCGGGGGGAGCTACAATGAGCAGTTCTTC.

This clone was seen more than once but under ten times. The chain carries TRBV4-1 and TRBJ2-3, with TRBD2 matching over 14 bases. CDR1 and CDR2 (germline): MGHRA, YSYEKL. This CDR3 comprises 17 residues. V lost 3 bases and J lost 2; bases outside the gene matches: 4. The CDR3 here is CASSHWTSGGFTDTQYF. CDR3 in DNA: TGCGCCAGCAGCCATTGGACTAGCGGGGGGTTCACAGATACGCAGTATTTT.

The gene calls are TRBV5-1 and TRBJ1-1; D is perhaps TRBD1 (5 bases). Germline loops: CDR1 SGHRS, CDR2 YFSETQ. This CDR3 contains 16 residues. The ends were cut back, 0 bases at V and 0 bases at J, with 12 bases in the middle. The CDR3 region has the DNA TGCGCCAGCAGCTTGGTCCCAGGGATCGTGAACACTGAAGCTTTCTTT. Its translation: CASSLVPGIVNTEAFF.

This rearrangement joins TRBV5-1 to TRBJ2-5; 12 nucleotides match TRBD1. The CDR3 extends over 17 amino acids. The junction had 7 bases not matched to a gene; V was cut back by 1 base and J by 3 bases. Germline CDR1 and CDR2: SGHRS and YFSETQ. CDR3 DNA sequence: TGCGCCAGCAGCTTGTTCCCGGGACAGGGGGCGGAAGAGACCCAGTACTTC. It yields the protein CASSLFPGQGAEETQYF.

This clone was counted only a few times. J is TRBJ1-5 and V is TRBV30; 8 positions agree with TRBD1. V dropped 1 base and J dropped 0; count of bases not matched to a gene: 8. The CDR3 covers 17 residues. The germline CDR1 and CDR2 sequences are GTSNPN and SVGIG (reference sequence). Here the CDR3 reads CAWSADRGPYSNQPQHF. The CDR3 DNA reads TGTGCCTGGAGTGCAGACAGGGGCCCTTATAGCAATCAGCCCCAGCATTTT.

This clone has just a few counts. The V call is TRBV5-8, the J call TRBJ1-5; no reliable D call. Germline values: CDR1 SGHTS, CDR2 YDEGEE. Trimming removed 4 bases at V and 0 bases at J, with 11 bases between. The CDR3 has 15 amino acids. This chain's CDR3 is CASSPGVYSNQPQHF. Written as DNA, the CDR3 is TGTGCCAGCAGCCCCGGGGTTTATAGCAATCAGCCCCAGCATTTT.

This chain uses TRBV27 with TRBJ2-5, with D maybe TRBD1 (6 bases). CDR3 length: 13 residues. The V end lost 8 bases, the J end lost 1 base, and 11 bases lay between the germline ends. Germline CDR1 is MNHEY and CDR2 is SMNVEV (reference sequence). The CDR3 nucleotides are TGTGCCAGCCGATTACAGGGCCAAGAGACCCAGTACTTC. Translation: CASRLQGQETQYF.

The rearrangement joins TRBV7-8 to TRBJ2-1, with D tentatively TRBD2 (6 bases). The germline V gene encodes CDR1 SGHVS and CDR2 FQNEAQ. CDR3 length: 15 amino acids. V shed 4 bases and J shed 6 bases, with 16 bases lying between them. The CDR3 region has the DNA TGTGCCAGCAGCTGGGGGGACTTTGGAGGCAATGAGCAGTTCTTC. Protein product: CASSWGDFGGNEQFF.

J is TRBJ2-7 and V is TRBV4-1, with 10 bases aligning to TRBD2. Germline CDR1 reads MGHRA; CDR2 reads YSYEKL. The CDR3 sequence is 15 residues long. V was clipped by 1 base and J by 3 bases; unmatched bases: 3. CDR3 DNA: TGCGCCAGCAGCCAAGGGTTAGCGGGAGGCTACGAGCAGTACTTC. This gives the protein CASSQGLAGGYEQYF.

The sample holds a few counts of this clone. The chain joins TRBV7-9 to TRBJ2-7; no clear D. Trimming took off 1 base at V and 1 base at J, with 8 bases between the two ends. Germline lookup yields CDR1 SEHNR and CDR2 FQNEAQ (reference sequence). The CDR3 spans 14 residues. The CDR3 DNA reads as TGTGCCAGCAGCTTAGGAGCGTCGTCCTACGAGCAGTACTTC. As protein: CASSLGASSYEQYF. Based on the CDR3 plus reference TRBV7-9 and TRBJ2-7, the full variable domain is DTGVSQNPRHKITKRGQNVTFRCDPISEHNRLYWYRQTLGQGPEFLTYFQNEAQLEKSRLLSDRFSAERPKGSFSTLEIQRTEQGDSAMYLCASSLGASSYEQYFGPGTRLTVT.

This clone was seen a handful of times. The identical CDR3 is also encoded by other nucleotide sequences in the sample. The chain is built from TRBV5-1 and TRBJ2-3; D might be TRBD2 (5 bases). The V gene lost 0 bases and the J gene lost 0 bases, with 8 bases spanning the gap. The germline V gene has CDR1 SGHRS and CDR2 YFSETQ. The CDR3 has 15 residues. The CDR3 protein is CASSLGGLSTDTQYF. In DNA, the CDR3 is TGCGCCAGCAGCTTGGGTGGACTCAGCACAGATACGCAGTATTTT.

This clone was seen a handful of times. This chain uses TRBV14 with TRBJ2-7, with 7 bases fitting TRBD1. Trimming removed 4 bases from V and 5 bases from J; junction bases left unmatched: 8. In germline, CDR1 is SGHDN, CDR2 FVKESK. The CDR3 sequence is 14 residues long. The CDR3 nucleotides read TGTGCCAGCAGCCCCCTACGACAGGGCCACGAGCAGTACTTC. It is translated as CASSPLRQGHEQYF.

The CDR3 DNA reads TGTGCTAGTGGCCACCCCAGAGAGACCCAGTACTTC. It yields the protein CASGHPRETQYF. The rearrangement links TRBV12-5 to TRBJ2-5; no reliable D call. Per germline, CDR1 LGHNT and CDR2 FRNRAP. CDR3 size: 12 residues. V shed 6 bases and J shed 4 bases, with 9 bases lying between them.

The gene calls are TRBV11-1 and TRBJ2-3, with TRBD2 matching 9 bases. Germline assignment: CDR1 SGHAT and CDR2 FQDESV (reference sequence). The CDR3 is 15 amino acids. Trimming at V came to 1 base and at J to 1 base, leaving 0 bases not matched to a gene. CDR3: CASSLGGRGTDTQYF. CDR3 DNA sequence: TGTGCCAGCAGCTTAGGCGGGAGGGGCACAGATACGCAGTATTTT.

This sequence joins TRBV19 and TRBJ2-5, with 8 bases matching TRBD2. CDR3 size: 14 residues. Per the germline V gene, CDR1 is LNHDA and CDR2 is SQIVND (reference sequence). After removal of 3 bases from V and 7 bases from J, the junction contained 7 bases not matched to a gene. DNA of the CDR3: TGTGCCAGTAGTATGGCGGGGGGTAAAGGGACCCAGTACTTC. As protein: CASSMAGGKGTQYF.

This chain links TRBV9 with TRBJ2-3, with TRBD2 matching over 10 bases. Germline V gene data show CDR1 as SGDLS and CDR2 as YYNGEE. With V trimmed by 4 bases and J by 3 bases, 8 bases remained unmatched. The CDR3 extends over 16 amino acids. The CDR3 is CASSWTSGYGTDTQYF. The CDR3 DNA is TGTGCCAGCAGCTGGACTAGCGGATATGGGACAGATACGCAGTATTTT.

CDR3 loop: CAWSVPDYGYTF. In DNA form, the CDR3 reads TGTGCCTGGAGTGTCCCAGACTATGGCTACACCTTC. The V call is TRBV30, the J call TRBJ1-2; D unresolved. This CDR3 spans 12 amino acids. Trimming cost V 0 bases and J 3 bases, with 5 bases left between them. Germline assignment: CDR1 GTSNPN and CDR2 SVGIG (reference sequence).

The chain links TRBV5-1 to TRBJ2-6; no clear D. The V and J ends lost 1 base and 1 base respectively, with 9 bases between them. The CDR3 is 16 residues long. Germline lookup yields CDR1 SGHRS and CDR2 YFSETQ. This CDR3 reads CASSLLADSGANVLTF. Written as DNA, the CDR3 is TGCGCCAGCAGCTTGCTCGCGGATTCTGGGGCCAACGTCCTGACTTTC.

This chain links TRBV10-3 with TRBJ1-1, with TRBD1 matching over 9 bases. After removal of 7 bases from V and 4 bases from J, the junction contained 4 bases not matched to a gene. The germline CDR1 and CDR2 sequences are ENHRY and SYGVKD. This CDR3 has 13 residues. The DNA for the CDR3 is TGTGCCATCATCGGACAGGGGACCACTGAAGCTTTCTTT. It translates to CAIIGQGTTEAFF.

This chain links TRBV15 with TRBJ2-7; possibly TRBD1 for D (5 bases). The length of the CDR3 is 13 residues. CDR1 is LNHNV, CDR2 YYDKDF, per germline (reference sequence). Trimming took off 0 bases at V and 5 bases at J, with 8 bases between the two ends. The CDR3: CATSRDLGHEQYF. The DNA for the CDR3 is TGTGCCACCAGCAGAGATTTGGGGCACGAGCAGTACTTC.

This clone showed up just a few times. The V and J genes are TRBV10-3 and TRBJ2-7; no definite D call. Germline CDR1 and CDR2: ENHRY and SYGVKD. V shed 0 bases and J shed 6 bases, with 6 bases lying between them. The length of the CDR3 is 12 residues. CDR3 in amino acids: CAISESLPEQYF. CDR3 nucleotides: TGTGCCATCAGTGAGTCACTACCCGAGCAGTACTTC.

The V and J genes are TRBV7-9 and TRBJ2-5; TRBD2 is a possible D gene (6 bases). Trimming took 0 bases from V and 3 from J, leaving 14 bases between them. CDR3 size: 16 residues. Germline V CDR1 and CDR2: SEHNR, FQNEAQ (reference sequence). Written as DNA, the CDR3 is TGTGCCAGCAGCTTAGCGCTTGGCGGGGCGGAAGAGACCCAGTACTTC. It encodes CASSLALGGAEETQYF.

In this sample, this clone turned up a few times. The chain has TRBV29-1 and TRBJ1-2; 7 positions agree with TRBD1. V was pared by 0 bases and J by 4 bases, with 5 bases of the junction left unmatched. Per the germline V gene, CDR1 is SQVTM and CDR2 is ANQGSEA. The CDR3 has 14 amino acids. CDR3 protein: CSVEEEGAAYGYTF. Here the CDR3 DNA reads TGCAGCGTTGAAGAAGAGGGGGCGGCCTATGGCTACACCTTC. Filled out from reference TRBV29-1 and TRBJ1-2, the complete variable domain reads SAVISQKPSRDICQRGTSLTIQCQVDSQVTMMFWYRQQPGQSLTLIATANQGSEATYESGFVIDKFPISRPNLTFSTLTVSNMSPEDSSIYLCSVEEEGAAYGYTFGSGTRLTVV.

The table lists this clone with a count of one. This chain joins TRBV6-5 and TRBJ1-2; TRBD1 might be the D (6 bases). The CDR3 sequence is 15 residues long. V was cut by 8 bases and J by 9 bases, with 25 bases left in between. Germline V gene data show CDR1 as MNHEY and CDR2 as SVGAGI. The CDR3 region is CASLNRGLGGERYTF. The CDR3 coding sequence is TGTGCCAGCCTGAATAGGGGATTAGGGGGGGAGCGCTACACCTTC.

This clone came up a few times. This chain joins TRBV5-1 and TRBJ2-7; 12 bases agree with TRBD1. This CDR3 region has 20 residues. Germline trimming cut 0 bases from V and 3 bases from J; bases unmatched to any gene: 16. Germline CDR1 reads SGHRS; CDR2 reads YFSETQ. The CDR3 is CASSLAKGGTGGLPLYEQYF. Written as DNA, the CDR3 is TGCGCCAGCAGCTTGGCCAAAGGAGGGACAGGGGGCCTTCCTCTCTACGAGCAGTACTTC.

This sequence joins TRBV2 and TRBJ1-5, with D maybe TRBD1 (5 bases). CDR1 and CDR2 from the germline V gene are SNHLY and FYNNEI. V was trimmed by 6 bases and J by 3 bases, leaving 15 bases between them. This CDR3 contains 15 residues. This CDR3 reads CASSREGGVNQPQHF. In DNA, the CDR3 is TGTGCCAGCAGCCGCGAAGGAGGGGTCAATCAGCCCCAGCATTTT.

The chain has TRBV18 and TRBJ1-5, with D tentatively TRBD1 (5 bases). Germline assignment: CDR1 KGHSH and CDR2 LQKENI. V lost 3 bases, J lost 1 base, and 10 bases lay in between. The CDR3 has 15 residues. CDR3 sequence reads: CASSPGGSSNQPQHF. Here the CDR3 DNA reads TGTGCCAGCTCACCCGGGGGGAGCAGCAATCAGCCCCAGCATTTT.